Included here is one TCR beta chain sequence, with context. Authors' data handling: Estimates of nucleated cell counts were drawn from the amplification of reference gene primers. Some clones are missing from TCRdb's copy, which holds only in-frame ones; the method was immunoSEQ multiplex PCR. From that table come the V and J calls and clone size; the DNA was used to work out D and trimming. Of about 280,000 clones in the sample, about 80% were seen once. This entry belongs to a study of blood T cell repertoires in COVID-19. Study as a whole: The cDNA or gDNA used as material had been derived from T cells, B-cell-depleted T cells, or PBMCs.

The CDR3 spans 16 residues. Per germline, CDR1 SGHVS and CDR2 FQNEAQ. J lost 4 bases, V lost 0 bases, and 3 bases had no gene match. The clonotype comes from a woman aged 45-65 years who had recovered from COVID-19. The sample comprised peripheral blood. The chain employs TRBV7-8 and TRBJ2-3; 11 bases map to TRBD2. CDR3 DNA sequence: TGTGCCAGCAGCTTAGCAACACTAGCGGGGGCAGATACGCAGTATTTT. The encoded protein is CASSLATLAGADTQYF. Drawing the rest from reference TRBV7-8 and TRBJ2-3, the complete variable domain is GAGVSQSPRYKVAKRGQDVALRCDPISGHVSLFWYQQALGQGPEFLTYFQNEAQLDKSGLPSDRFFAERPEGSVSTLKIQRTQQEDSAVYLCASSLATLAGADTQYFGPGTRLTVL.